The 2 T cell receptor beta chains reported below all come from one sample, sequenced in a study of blood T cell repertoires in COVID-19. Produced via immunoSEQ multiplex PCR; TCRdb's table is partial and in-frame only. The repertoire includes 300,000 to 400,000 clones, 87% of them detected once, and about 2.1% sits in the top ten. The sample taken for sequencing was peripheral blood. These receptors were collected from a woman aged 60-70 years with COVID-19, enrolled during active disease.

This clone was counted at least ten times. Other DNA sequences in the same sample also yield this CDR3. The rearrangement links TRBV7-9 to TRBJ2-2; perhaps TRBD1 as D (6 bases). V lost 2 bases and J lost 5, with 6 bases in between. The CDR3 covers 13 residues. CDR1 SEHNR and CDR2 FQNEAQ come from the germline V gene (reference sequence). CDR3 sequence reads: CASSLQGTGELFF. CDR3 nucleotide sequence: TGTGCCAGCAGCTTACAGGGGACCGGGGAGCTGTTTTTT.

This chain uses TRBV19 with TRBJ2-7; possible D gene TRBD2, 6 bases. Between the trimmed V and J ends, which lost 3 bases and 2 bases, there was a span of 11 bases. Germline CDR1 is LNHDA and CDR2 is SQIVND (reference sequence). The CDR3 is 14 residues long. The DNA for the CDR3 is TGTGCCAGTAGTATTCTCGGGGGTACCTACGAGCAGTACTTC. Protein: CASSILGGTYEQYF.